This T cell receptor beta chain is drawn from a study of T cell responses to AZD1222 COVID-19 vaccine. This clone was observed once. Only in-frame clones appear in the TCRdb table, and some are missing; sequencing was by immunoSEQ multiplex PCR. The sample yields some 110,000 clones, 88% seen once. With 3 bases clipped from V and 0 bases from J, the junction kept 0 bases outside the gene matches. The CDR3 covers 15 residues. Germline V CDR1 and CDR2: KGHSH, LQKENI. The clonotype comes from an adult in good health. Sequenced here: peripheral blood, sampled on day 0 of AZD1222 vaccination. The chain links TRBV18 to TRBJ1-5, with TRBD1 identical over 9 bases. The CDR3 reads CASSPGQGSNQPQHF. CDR3 nucleotide sequence: TGTGCCAGCTCACCGGGACAGGGTAGCAATCAGCCCCAGCATTTT.